One sample yielded the 21 T cell receptor beta chains listed below, sequenced in a study of cytomegalovirus exposure and HLA in healthy donors. 13 Jbeta primers and 60 Vbeta primers were used for the PCR. Only in-frame clones appear in the TCRdb table, and some are missing; sequencing was by immunoSEQ multiplex PCR. The repertoire holds around 85,000 clones, with roughly 72% as singletons. Material for sequencing was PBMCs. These receptor sequences come from a young man in good health and CMV-seropositive.

Only one count was recorded for this clone. The chain links TRBV5-4 to TRBJ2-3; 9 bases match TRBD2. There are 16 residues in the CDR3. The germline gives CDR1 SGHNT, CDR2 YYREEE (reference sequence). V was clipped by 4 bases and J by 4 bases; unmatched bases: 10. The CDR3 DNA follows: TGTGCCAGCAGCCCTGGACTAGCGAGAGCCCCAGATACGCAGTATTTT. Translation gives CASSPGLARAPDTQYF.

This clone appeared once. The chain uses TRBV6-5 and TRBJ2-7, with 9 nucleotides matching TRBD1. From germline, CDR1 is MNHEY and CDR2 SVGAGI. V lost 6 bases and J lost 4; bases outside the gene matches: 7. This CDR3 has 14 residues. The CDR3 nucleotides read TGTGCCAGCAGCCGGGACAGGGTCCTGTACGAGCAGTACTTC. Translating it yields CASSRDRVLYEQYF.

The chain recombines TRBV6-1 with TRBJ1-1, with 7 bases lining up with TRBD1. CDR1 is MNHNS, CDR2 SASEGT, per germline. V trimming: 8 bases; J trimming: 2 bases; junction bases outside the gene matches: 8. The CDR3 totals 14 residues. The CDR3 nucleotides are TGTGCCAGCGGACGGACAGGAGGTAACACTGAAGCTTTCTTT. Its translation is CASGRTGGNTEAFF.

The chain couples TRBV6-5 to TRBJ1-2, with D unclear. V was shortened by 8 bases and J by 6 bases, with 16 bases between the two germline ends. The CDR3 totals 13 residues. The germline CDR1 and CDR2 sequences are MNHEY and SVGAGI. CDR3 residues: CASAIRPWDGYTF. Written as DNA, the CDR3 is TGTGCCAGCGCCATCAGGCCCTGGGATGGCTACACCTTC.

The chain uses TRBV18 and TRBJ1-1; the D is unclear. The CDR3 consists of 12 residues. V dropped 6 bases and J dropped 7 bases, with 12 bases sitting between them. Per the germline V gene, CDR1 is KGHSH and CDR2 is LQKENI. This chain's CDR3 is CASSVSYREAFF. The CDR3 DNA reads TGTGCCAGCTCCGTCTCCTATCGTGAAGCTTTCTTT.

This chain uses TRBV28 with TRBJ1-1, with unresolved D. V was pared by 6 bases and J by 3 bases, with 17 bases between. The V gene's germline CDR1 is MDHEN and CDR2 SYDVKM. CDR3 length: 15 amino acids. CDR3 sequence: CASSRAYVRDTEAFF. The CDR3 nucleotides are TGTGCCAGCAGCCGAGCGTACGTACGGGACACTGAAGCTTTCTTT.

The count of this clone is one. The genes are TRBV5-1 and TRBJ1-2, with D uncertain. This CDR3 comprises 14 residues. CDR1 and CDR2 (germline): SGHRS, YFSETQ. V was clipped by 2 bases and J by 7 bases, with 15 bases between them. The CDR3 here is CASSFNSPAGGYTF. The DNA for the CDR3 is TGCGCCAGCAGCTTTAATAGTCCCGCGGGTGGCTACACCTTC.

The chain employs TRBV19 and TRBJ1-1; possible D gene TRBD1, 5 bases. Trimming took off 7 bases at V and 1 base at J, with 22 bases between the two ends. This CDR3 is 17 amino acids long. From germline, CDR1 is LNHDA and CDR2 SQIVND (reference sequence). CDR3 loop: CASIGAWAGWGNTEAFF. In DNA, the CDR3 is TGTGCCAGTATAGGGGCGTGGGCAGGGTGGGGGAACACTGAAGCTTTCTTT.

The genes are TRBV29-1 and TRBJ1-3; D gene uncertain. The V gene's germline CDR1 is SQVTM and CDR2 ANQGSEA. V was trimmed by 3 bases and J by 0 bases, leaving 12 bases between them. This CDR3 is built from 15 residues. The CDR3 region is CSVEGGLTSGNTIYF. For the CDR3, the DNA is TGCAGCGTTGAGGGCGGGCTAACCTCTGGAAACACCATATATTTT. Complete variable domain (other parts from reference TRBV29-1 and TRBJ1-3): SAVISQKPSRDICQRGTSLTIQCQVDSQVTMMFWYRQQPGQSLTLIATANQGSEATYESGFVIDKFPISRPNLTFSTLTVSNMSPEDSSIYLCSVEGGLTSGNTIYFGEGSWLTVV.

This clone showed up just once. This chain connects TRBV6-5 to TRBJ1-1, with TRBD1 matching 8 bases. The CDR3 covers 15 residues. J gave up 1 base and V 0 bases, and 1 base lay outside the gene matches. Germline loops: CDR1 MNHEY, CDR2 SVGAGI. CDR3 nucleotides: TGTGCCAGCAGTTACTCCGGACAGGGGAACACTGAAGCTTTCTTT. Encoded protein: CASSYSGQGNTEAFF.

The chain joins TRBV18 to TRBJ2-3; 14 bases are a match to TRBD2. After removal of 2 bases from V and 0 bases from J, the junction contained 10 bases not matched to a gene. This CDR3 has 20 residues. Germline V lookup: CDR1 KGHSH, CDR2 LQKENI. CDR3 sequence (DNA): TGTGCCAGCTCACCATTTGGACTAGCGGGGGGAACGGCTAGCACAGATACGCAGTATTTT. As protein: CASSPFGLAGGTASTDTQYF.

The chain uses TRBV4-1 and TRBJ2-1; 10 positions match TRBD2. CDR1 MGHRA and CDR2 YSYEKL come from the germline V gene. The CDR3 contains 17 residues. With 0 bases clipped from V and 4 bases from J, the junction kept 6 bases outside the gene matches. The CDR3 DNA is TGCGCCAGCAGCCAAGAGCCCTATAGCGGGAGGTACAATGAGCAGTTCTTC. This sequence encodes CASSQEPYSGRYNEQFF.

The chain employs TRBV28 and TRBJ1-5; a possible D gene is TRBD1 (5 bases). This CDR3 has 15 residues. Germline lookup yields CDR1 MDHEN and CDR2 SYDVKM. V was trimmed by 3 bases and J by 9 bases, leaving 18 bases between them. CDR3 nucleotide sequence: TGTGCCAGCAGTTTGGGACTCCAGGGCCCGGCGCCCCAGCATTTT. Protein sequence: CASSLGLQGPAPQHF.

This rearrangement joins TRBV5-1 to TRBJ2-5; no clear D. Trimming removed 0 bases from V and 1 base from J, with 4 bases in between. Germline V gives CDR1 SGHRS, CDR2 YFSETQ. This CDR3 has 13 amino acids. The chain's CDR3 is CASSLGAQETQYF. The CDR3 DNA is TGCGCCAGCAGCTTGGGGGCCCAAGAGACCCAGTACTTC. The whole variable domain, filled in from reference TRBV5-1 and TRBJ2-5, reads KAGVTQTPRYLIKTRGQQVTLSCSPISGHRSVSWYQQTPGQGLQFLFEYFSETQRNKGNFPGRFSGRQFSNSRSEMNVSTLELGDSALYLCASSLGAQETQYFGPGTRLLVL.

The V and J genes are TRBV5-1 and TRBJ1-2; TRBD1 is a possible D gene (5 bases). The CDR3 spans 14 residues. Trimming removed 9 bases at V and 0 bases at J, with 15 bases between. Germline V gives CDR1 SGHRS, CDR2 YFSETQ. CDR3 DNA: TGCGCCACCAAGGAGGGACCATCTAACTATGGCTACACCTTC. Its translation: CATKEGPSNYGYTF.

The chain links TRBV7-3 to TRBJ2-1, with TRBD1 matching over 9 bases. The CDR3 is 15 residues long. The V and J ends lost 4 bases and 6 bases, in that order; junction bases with no gene match: 7. Germline lookup yields CDR1 SGHTA and CDR2 FQGTGA. The CDR3 region has the DNA TGTGCCAGCAGCTCGTCCCGGGACAGGGTCAATGAGCAGTTCTTC. Translated, it gives CASSSSRDRVNEQFF. Combining the CDR3 with reference TRBV7-3 and TRBJ2-1 gives the whole variable domain GAGVSQTPSNKVTEKGKYVELRCDPISGHTALYWYRQSLGQGPEFLIYFQGTGAADDSGLPNDRFFAVRPEGSVSTLKIQRTERGDSAVYLCASSSSRDRVNEQFFGPGTRLTVL.

The V gene is TRBV7-2, the J gene TRBJ2-5, with no clear D. Germline CDR1 reads SGHTA; CDR2 reads FQGNSA. The CDR3 consists of 12 residues. V lost 1 base to trimming and J lost 5 bases, with 5 bases between them. The CDR3 region is CASSLDPETQYF. The CDR3 bases are TGTGCCAGCAGCTTAGATCCGGAGACCCAGTACTTC.

V usage is TRBV20-1 and J usage is TRBJ1-4; no clear D gene. The CDR3 sequence is 11 residues long. V lost 6 bases and J 4 bases, leaving 6 bases between the germline ends. Germline loops: CDR1 DFQATT, CDR2 SNEGSKA (reference sequence). CDR3 amino acids: CSAPNNEKLFF. In DNA form, the CDR3 reads TGCAGTGCCCCTAATAATGAAAAACTGTTTTTT.

V and J are TRBV19 and TRBJ2-2, with TRBD2 as a possible D gene (5 bases). The CDR3 is made up of 15 amino acids. CDR1 is LNHDA and CDR2 is SQIVND in the germline V gene (reference sequence). Trimming removed 6 bases at V and 5 bases at J, with 16 bases between. The DNA for the CDR3 is TGTGCCAGTAGACGGGAAGGCGTCGCAACCGGGGAGCTGTTTTTT. As protein: CASRREGVATGELFF.

V usage is TRBV14 and J usage is TRBJ1-4, with TRBD1 matching 7 bases. The CDR3 sequence is 16 residues long. The ends lost 3 bases at V and 7 bases at J; junction bases unmatched: 11. CDR1 and CDR2 from the germline V gene are SGHDN and FVKESK. CDR3 loop: CASSQRFGQAREKLFF. For the CDR3, the DNA is TGTGCCAGCAGCCAGAGGTTCGGACAGGCTCGTGAAAAACTGTTTTTT.

The CDR3 region is CASSLSLYEQYF. The CDR3 nucleotides read TGTGCCAGCAGTTTGTCTCTCTACGAGCAGTACTTC. The J gene is TRBJ2-7, the V gene TRBV28, with D uncertain. The V and J ends lost 3 bases and 3 bases respectively, with 6 bases between them. The CDR3 runs to 12 residues. Germline values: CDR1 MDHEN, CDR2 SYDVKM. The whole variable domain, filled in from reference TRBV28 and TRBJ2-7, reads DVKVTQSSRYLVKRTGEKVFLECVQDMDHENMFWYRQDPGLGLRLIYFSYDVKMKEKGDIPEGYSVSREKKERFSLILESASTNQTSMYLCASSLSLYEQYFGPGTRLTVT.